A selection of T cell receptor beta chains follows, all from one sample in a study of cytomegalovirus exposure and HLA in healthy donors. Generated by immunoSEQ multiplex PCR, the TCRdb table keeps only in-frame clones and is missing some. The sample gives 90,000 to 140,000 clones, about 13% of which show up once; more than 15% is in the top ten. The sequenced sample was PBMCs. These receptors were collected from a man aged 40-55 years in good health and CMV-seropositive. Each CDR3 is given with its conserved first and last residue. A D gene is named only where the DNA matches it firmly. Expanded clones are given a class, and other clones once, few, many or no size at all.

few	TRBV9	TRBJ1-1	-	CASSVDRTNTEAFF	TGTGCCAGCAGCGTAGACAGAACGAACACTGAAGCTTTCTTT
-	TRBV11-3	TRBJ2-1	TRBD2	CASSPWTLSGTLSSYNEQFF	TGTGCCAGCAGCCCATGGACCCTCAGCGGGACTCTTAGCTCCTACAATGAGCAGTTCTTC
-	TRBV11-2	TRBJ2-5	-	CASSLRENQYF	TGTGCCAGCAGCCTACGAGAGAACCAGTACTTC
-	TRBV28	TRBJ2-3	TRBD2	CASSLPAGYTDTQYF	TGTGCCAGCAGTTTACCAGCGGGATACACAGATACGCAGTATTTT
few	TRBV19	TRBJ2-7	TRBD2	CATGLAGVQYF	TGTGCCACGGGGCTAGCGGGAGTGCAGTACTTC
-	TRBV6-6	TRBJ1-1	TRBD1	CASSYSIDREDTEAFF	TGTGCCAGCAGTTACTCGATCGACAGGGAGGACACTGAAGCTTTCTTT
-	TRBV9	TRBJ2-1	-	CASSPHLAPSSYNEQFF	TGTGCCAGCAGCCCTCATTTAGCGCCGAGCTCCTACAATGAGCAGTTCTTC
-	TRBV5-1	TRBJ1-2	TRBD1	CASSVDRDGGYTF	TGCGCCAGCAGCGTGGACAGGGACGGCGGCTACACCTTC
-	TRBV12-5	TRBJ1-2	TRBD1	CASGAPPQGVYGYTF	TGTGCTAGTGGTGCACCCCCCCAGGGGGTATATGGCTACACCTTC
few	TRBV10-2	TRBJ2-7	TRBD2	CASSGEASGSTYEQYF	TGCGCCAGCAGTGGGGAAGCTAGCGGGAGTACCTACGAGCAGTACTTC
-	TRBV6-4	TRBJ1-2	TRBD1	CASSVDRESPGYTF	TGTGCCAGCAGTGTGGACAGGGAGTCTCCTGGCTACACCTTC
-	TRBV19	TRBJ2-1	TRBD2	CASSVGTSGHNEQFF	TGTGCCAGTAGTGTCGGGACTAGCGGGCACAATGAGCAGTTCTTC
few	TRBV5-5	TRBJ1-1	-	CASSRQRMNTEAFF	TGTGCCAGCAGCCGACAAAGAATGAACACTGAAGCTTTCTTT
few	TRBV19	TRBJ2-4	-	CASSIGSPGNIQYF	TGTGCCAGTAGTATTGGGTCCCCCGGGAACATTCAGTACTTC
-	TRBV19	TRBJ1-4	TRBD1	CASSTSGQGNEKLFF	TGTGCCAGTAGTACTTCGGGACAGGGAAATGAAAAACTGTTTTTT
-	TRBV18	TRBJ2-7	-	CASSPSERGEQYF	TGTGCCAGCTCACCAAGCGAGCGCGGCGAGCAGTACTTC
few	TRBV5-4	TRBJ1-2	-	CASSFGSRTANYGYTF	TGTGCCAGCAGCTTTGGTTCCAGGACTGCTAACTATGGCTACACCTTC
few	TRBV11-1	TRBJ2-1	TRBD1	CASSSSRDREHNEQFF	TGTGCCAGCAGCTCGTCCCGGGACAGGGAACACAATGAGCAGTTCTTC
-	TRBV7-9	TRBJ2-5	TRBD2	CASSPGGAQETQYF	TGTGCCAGCAGCCCCGGGGGGGCACAAGAGACCCAGTACTTC
few	TRBV9	TRBJ2-7	TRBD2	CASGGGYGYEQYF	TGTGCCAGCGGGGGGGGATACGGCTACGAGCAGTACTTC
-	TRBV5-8	TRBJ1-5	TRBD1	CASSPGTGGGQPQHF	TGTGCCAGCAGCCCCGGGACAGGGGGCGGACAGCCCCAGCATTTT
few	TRBV5-1	TRBJ2-7	-	CASSLQGTEQYF	TGCGCCAGCAGCTTGCAGGGGACCGAGCAGTACTTC
-	TRBV29-1	TRBJ2-5	TRBD1	CSVGGGQGGQYF	TGCAGCGTTGGGGGGGGACAGGGGGGGCAATACTTC
few	TRBV10-1	TRBJ2-1	TRBD2	CASSPGLAGEGEQFF	TGCGCCAGCAGCCCGGGACTAGCGGGAGAGGGTGAGCAGTTCTTC
-	TRBV11-3	TRBJ2-2	-	CASSLGQNTGELFF	TGTGCCAGCAGCCTGGGACAGAACACCGGGGAGCTGTTTTTT
-	TRBV6-5	TRBJ1-4	-	CASSYSGGRNEKLFF	TGTGCCAGCAGTTACTCAGGCGGGAGGAACGAAAAACTGTTTTTT
few	TRBV7-6	TRBJ2-1	-	CASSLAARPYNEQFF	TGTGCCAGCAGCTTAGCGGCTAGACCCTACAATGAGCAGTTCTTC
few	TRBV27	TRBJ1-1	TRBD1	CASSTGGRAEAFF	TGTGCCAGCAGTACAGGGGGGCGCGCTGAAGCTTTCTTT
-	TRBV29-1	TRBJ1-5	TRBD1	CSVADRGGNQPQHF	TGCAGCGTTGCGGACAGGGGGGGCAATCAGCCCCAGCATTTT
once	TRBV19	TRBJ1-2	TRBD1	CASSHARGQPTNYGYTF	TGTGCCAGTAGCCATGCAAGGGGACAGCCAACTAACTATGGCTACACCTTC
-	TRBV18	TRBJ2-5	TRBD2	CASSPQEREGTQYF	TGTGCCAGCTCACCACAGGAGCGGGAGGGGACCCAGTACTTC
few	TRBV6-5	TRBJ2-1	-	CASSDSSNEQFF	TGTGCCAGCAGTGACAGCTCCAATGAGCAGTTCTTC
few	TRBV10-2	TRBJ2-1	TRBD2	CASSFRLAGENNEQFF	TGCGCCAGCAGCTTTAGACTAGCGGGAGAGAACAATGAGCAGTTCTTC
few	TRBV11-3	TRBJ2-5	TRBD2	CASSSSGGSGQETQYF	TGTGCCAGCAGCTCGTCGGGGGGGTCCGGGCAAGAGACCCAGTACTTC
-	TRBV19	TRBJ2-1	TRBD2	CASSGIAGPYNEQFF	TGTGCCAGTAGTGGAATAGCGGGACCCTACAATGAGCAGTTCTTC
few	TRBV2	TRBJ2-1	-	CASREEGGSYNEQFF	TGTGCCAGCAGAGAAGAGGGAGGCTCCTACAATGAGCAGTTCTTC
-	TRBV5-1	TRBJ1-2	TRBD1	CASSLSGARDRGPDTF	TGCGCCAGCAGCTTGTCCGGCGCGCGGGACAGGGGGCCTGACACCTTC
-	TRBV7-2	TRBJ2-5	-	CASSFRDYQETQYF	TGTGCCAGCAGCTTCCGGGATTACCAAGAGACCCAGTACTTC
-	TRBV19	TRBJ2-2	TRBD2	CASTRPGLAGGPNTGELFF	TGTGCCAGTACCCGTCCCGGACTAGCGGGAGGCCCGAACACCGGGGAGCTGTTTTTT
-	TRBV14	TRBJ2-2	-	CASSQRQITGELFF	TGTGCCAGCAGCCAAAGACAGATCACCGGGGAGCTGTTTTTT
-	TRBV29-1	TRBJ2-5	-	CSVEVSETQYF	TGCAGCGTTGAAGTAAGCGAGACCCAGTACTTC
-	TRBV9	TRBJ2-1	TRBD2	CASSARGSGSSYNEQFF	TGTGCCAGCAGCGCCCGAGGGAGCGGGAGCTCCTACAATGAGCAGTTCTTC
few	TRBV5-1	TRBJ1-2	TRBD1	CASSPQTGVANYGYTF	TGCGCCAGCAGCCCCCAGACAGGGGTGGCTAACTATGGCTACACCTTC
-	TRBV19	TRBJ2-2	-	CASSKQGTGELFF	TGTGCCAGTAGTAAACAGGGTACCGGGGAGCTGTTTTTT
-	TRBV25-1	TRBJ1-2	-	CASSASGGPEIGYTF	TGTGCCAGCAGTGCTTCGGGGGGACCGGAGATCGGCTACACCTTC
-	TRBV9	TRBJ2-2	TRBD2	CASSATAGDITGELFF	TGTGCCAGCAGCGCAACGGCGGGGGATATCACCGGGGAGCTGTTTTTT
-	TRBV27	TRBJ2-3	TRBD2	CASSPMSGSFADTQYF	TGTGCCAGCAGCCCCATGAGCGGGAGTTTCGCAGATACGCAGTATTTT
few	TRBV2	TRBJ1-1	-	CASSEGRGTEAFF	TGTGCCAGCAGTGAAGGAAGGGGGACTGAAGCTTTCTTT
few	TRBV5-1	TRBJ2-7	-	CASSLGGANYEQYF	TGCGCCAGCAGCTTGGGCGGAGCGAACTACGAGCAGTACTTC
few	TRBV7-8	TRBJ2-7	TRBD2	CASSTPGTAGGIYEQYF	TGTGCCAGCAGCACACCCGGGACCGCGGGAGGGATTTACGAGCAGTACTTC
few	TRBV28	TRBJ1-1	-	CASRSSMNTEAFF	TGTGCCAGCAGGAGTTCCATGAACACTGAAGCTTTCTTT
few	TRBV11-2	TRBJ2-3	TRBD2	CASSRTSGSGDTQYF	TGTGCCAGCAGCAGGACTAGCGGGAGTGGAGATACGCAGTATTTT
-	TRBV27	TRBJ2-1	TRBD2	CASSLPRGIYNEQFF	TGTGCCAGCAGTTTACCGCGGGGGATATACAATGAGCAGTTCTTC